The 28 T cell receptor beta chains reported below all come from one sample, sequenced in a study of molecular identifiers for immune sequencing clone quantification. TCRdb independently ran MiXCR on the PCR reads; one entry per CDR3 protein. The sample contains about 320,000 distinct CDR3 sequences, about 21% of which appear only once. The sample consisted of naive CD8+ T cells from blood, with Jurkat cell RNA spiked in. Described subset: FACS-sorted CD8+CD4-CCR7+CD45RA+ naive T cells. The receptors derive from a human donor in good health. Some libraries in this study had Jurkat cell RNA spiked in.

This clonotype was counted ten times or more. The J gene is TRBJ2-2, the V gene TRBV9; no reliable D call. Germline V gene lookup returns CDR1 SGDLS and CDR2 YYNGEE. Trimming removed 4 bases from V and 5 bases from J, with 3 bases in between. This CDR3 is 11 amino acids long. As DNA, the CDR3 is TGTGCCAGCAGCATTACCGGGGAGCTGTTTTTT. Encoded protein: CASSITGELFF.

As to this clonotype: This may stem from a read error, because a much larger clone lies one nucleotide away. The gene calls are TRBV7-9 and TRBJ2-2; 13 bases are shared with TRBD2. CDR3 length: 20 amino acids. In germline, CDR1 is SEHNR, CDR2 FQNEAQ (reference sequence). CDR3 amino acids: CASSSTRLAGGTANTGEPFF. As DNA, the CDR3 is TGTGCCAGCAGCTCAACCAGACTAGCGGGGGGAACCGCGAACACCGGGGAGCCGTTTTTT.

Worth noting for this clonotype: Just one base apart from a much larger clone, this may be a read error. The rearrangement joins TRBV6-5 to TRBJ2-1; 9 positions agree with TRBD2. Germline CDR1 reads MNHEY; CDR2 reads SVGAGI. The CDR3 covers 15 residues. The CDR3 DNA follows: TGTGCCAGCAGTACACTAGCGGGCGCTTACAATGGGCAGTTCTTC. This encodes CASSTLAGAYNGQFF.

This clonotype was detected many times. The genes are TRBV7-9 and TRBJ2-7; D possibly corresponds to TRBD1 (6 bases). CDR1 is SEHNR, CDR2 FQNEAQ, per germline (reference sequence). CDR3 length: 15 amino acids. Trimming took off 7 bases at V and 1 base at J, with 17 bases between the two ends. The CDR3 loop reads CASTTVDRSSYEQYF. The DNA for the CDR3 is TGTGCCAGCACCACCGTCGACAGGTCGTCCTACGAGCAGTACTTC.

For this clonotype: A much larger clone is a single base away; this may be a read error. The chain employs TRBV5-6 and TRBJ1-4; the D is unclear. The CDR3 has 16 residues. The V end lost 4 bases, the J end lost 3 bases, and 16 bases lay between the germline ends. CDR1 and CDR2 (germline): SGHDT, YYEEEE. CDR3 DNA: TGTGCCAGCAGCGTGGCCTCGGAGGGCGCTAATGAAAAACTGTTTTTT. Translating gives CASSVASEGANEKLFF.

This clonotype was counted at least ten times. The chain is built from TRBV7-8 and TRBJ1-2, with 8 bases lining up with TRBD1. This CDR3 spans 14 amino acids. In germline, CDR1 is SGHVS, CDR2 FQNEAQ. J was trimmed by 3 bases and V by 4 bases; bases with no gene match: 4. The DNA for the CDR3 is TGTGCCAGCAGCTACAACAGGGGGTACTATGGCTACACCTTC. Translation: CASSYNRGYYGYTF.

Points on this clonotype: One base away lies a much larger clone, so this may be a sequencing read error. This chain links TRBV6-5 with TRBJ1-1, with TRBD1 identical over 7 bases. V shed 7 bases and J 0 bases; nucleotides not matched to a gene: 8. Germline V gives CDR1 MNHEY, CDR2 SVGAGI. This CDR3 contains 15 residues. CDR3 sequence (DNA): TGTGCCAGCAACGCATTTACAGGGGTGAACACTGAAGCTTTCTTT. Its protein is CASNAFTGVNTEAFF.

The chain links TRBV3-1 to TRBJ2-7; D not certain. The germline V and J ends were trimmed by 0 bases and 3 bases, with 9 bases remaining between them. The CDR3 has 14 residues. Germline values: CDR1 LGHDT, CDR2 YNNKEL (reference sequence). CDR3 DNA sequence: TGTGCCAGCAGCCAAGAGAACTACCTCTACGAGCAGTACTTC. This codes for CASSQENYLYEQYF.

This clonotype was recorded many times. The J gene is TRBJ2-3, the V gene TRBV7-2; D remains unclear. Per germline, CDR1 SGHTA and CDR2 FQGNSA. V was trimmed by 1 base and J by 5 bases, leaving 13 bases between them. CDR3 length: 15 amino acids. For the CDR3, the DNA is TGTGCCAGCAGCTTAGACGGAACCTTAGGAGATACGCAGTATTTT. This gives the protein CASSLDGTLGDTQYF.

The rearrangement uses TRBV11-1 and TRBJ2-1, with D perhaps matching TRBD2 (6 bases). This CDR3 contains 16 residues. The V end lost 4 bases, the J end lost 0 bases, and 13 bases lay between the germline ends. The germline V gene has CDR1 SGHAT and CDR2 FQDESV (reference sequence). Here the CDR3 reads CASSWDSGLSYNEQFF. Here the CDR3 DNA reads TGTGCCAGCAGCTGGGATAGCGGCCTCTCCTACAATGAGCAGTTCTTC.

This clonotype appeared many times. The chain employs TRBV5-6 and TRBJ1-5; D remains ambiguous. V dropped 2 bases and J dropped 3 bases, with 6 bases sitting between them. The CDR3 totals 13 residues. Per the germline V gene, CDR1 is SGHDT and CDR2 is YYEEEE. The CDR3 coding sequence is TGTGCCAGCAGCTTCGGGGACAATCAGCCCCAGCATTTT. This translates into CASSFGDNQPQHF. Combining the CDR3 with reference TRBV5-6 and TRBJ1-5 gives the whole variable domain DAGVTQSPTHLIKTRGQQVTLRCSPKSGHDTVSWYQQALGQGPQFIFQYYEEEERQRGNFPDRFSGHQFPNYSSELNVNALLLGDSALYLCASSFGDNQPQHFGDGTRLSIL.

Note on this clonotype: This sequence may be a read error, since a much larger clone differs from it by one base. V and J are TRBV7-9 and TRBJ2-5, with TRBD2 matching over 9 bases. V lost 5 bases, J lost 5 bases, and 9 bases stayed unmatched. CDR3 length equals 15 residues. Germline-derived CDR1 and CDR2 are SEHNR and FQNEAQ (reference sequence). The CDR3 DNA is TGTGCCAGCAGCCAAATAGCGGGAGCTCTCGAGACCCAGTACTTC. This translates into CASSQIAGALETQYF.

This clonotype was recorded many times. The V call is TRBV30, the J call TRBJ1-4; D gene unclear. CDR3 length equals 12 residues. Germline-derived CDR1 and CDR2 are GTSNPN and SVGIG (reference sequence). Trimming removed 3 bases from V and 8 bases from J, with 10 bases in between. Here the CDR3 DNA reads TGTGCCTGGAGAGCAGTTTCAGAAAAACTGTTTTTT. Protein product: CAWRAVSEKLFF.

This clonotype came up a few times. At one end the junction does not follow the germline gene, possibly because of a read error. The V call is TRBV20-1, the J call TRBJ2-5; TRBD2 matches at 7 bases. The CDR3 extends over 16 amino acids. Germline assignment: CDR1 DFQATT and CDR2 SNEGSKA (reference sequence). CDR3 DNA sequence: TGCAGTGCTAGAGATTTTCTAGCGGAGACCCAAGGGACCCAGTACTTC. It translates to CSARDFLAETQGTQYF.

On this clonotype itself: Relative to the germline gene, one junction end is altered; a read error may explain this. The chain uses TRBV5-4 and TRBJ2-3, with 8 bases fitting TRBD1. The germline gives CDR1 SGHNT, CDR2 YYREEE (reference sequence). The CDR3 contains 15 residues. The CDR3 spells CASRRGQDRLDTQFF. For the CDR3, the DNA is TGTGCCAGCAGACGGGGACAGGACCGGCTCGATACGCAGTTTTTT.

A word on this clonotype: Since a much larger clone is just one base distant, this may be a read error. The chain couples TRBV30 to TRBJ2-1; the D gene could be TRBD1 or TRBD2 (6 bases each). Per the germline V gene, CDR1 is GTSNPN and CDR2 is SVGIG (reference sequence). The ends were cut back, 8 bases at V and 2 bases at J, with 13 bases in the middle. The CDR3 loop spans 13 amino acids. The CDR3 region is CAGGGTPYNEQFF. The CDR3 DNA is TGTGCCGGAGGAGGGACACCCTACAATGAGCAGTTCTTC.

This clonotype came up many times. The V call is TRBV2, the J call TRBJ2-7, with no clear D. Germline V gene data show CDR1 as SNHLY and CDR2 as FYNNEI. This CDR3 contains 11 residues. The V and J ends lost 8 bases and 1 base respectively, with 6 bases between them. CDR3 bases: TGTGCCAGCGACGGGTCCTACGAGCAGTACTTC. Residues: CASDGSYEQYF. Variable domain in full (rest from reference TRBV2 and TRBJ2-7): EPEVTQTPSHQVTQMGQEVILRCVPISNHLYFYWYRQILGQKVEFLVSFYNNEISEKSEIFDDQFSVERPDGSNFTLKIRSTKLEDSAMYFCASDGSYEQYFGPGTRLTVT.

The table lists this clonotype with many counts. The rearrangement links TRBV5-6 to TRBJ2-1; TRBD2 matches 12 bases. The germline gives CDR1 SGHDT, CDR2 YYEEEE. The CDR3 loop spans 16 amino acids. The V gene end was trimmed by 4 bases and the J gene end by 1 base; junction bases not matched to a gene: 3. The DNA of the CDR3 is TGTGCCAGCAGCCCAGGACTAGCGGGATCCTACAATGAGCAGTTCTTC. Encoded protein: CASSPGLAGSYNEQFF.

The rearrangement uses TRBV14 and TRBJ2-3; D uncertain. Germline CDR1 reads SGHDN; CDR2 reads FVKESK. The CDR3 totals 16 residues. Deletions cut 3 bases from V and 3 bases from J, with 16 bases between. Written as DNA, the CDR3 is TGTGCCAGCAGCCAGGTGCGCACTGCGTGGACAGATACGCAGTATTTT. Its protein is CASSQVRTAWTDTQYF.

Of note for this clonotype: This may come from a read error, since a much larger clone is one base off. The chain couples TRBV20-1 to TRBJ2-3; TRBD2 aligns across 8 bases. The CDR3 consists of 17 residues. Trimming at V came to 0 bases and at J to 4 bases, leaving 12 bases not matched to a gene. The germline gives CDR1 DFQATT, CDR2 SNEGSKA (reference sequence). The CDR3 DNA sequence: TGCAGTGCTAGAGATTTGAGCGGGAGTGCTAGCGCAGATACGCAGTATTTT. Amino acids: CSARDLSGSASADTQYF.

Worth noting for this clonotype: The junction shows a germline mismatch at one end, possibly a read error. In DNA form, the CDR3 reads TGTGCCAGCAGCTTAGGTATGAACACTAAAGCTTTCTTT. The encoded protein is CASSLGMNTKAFF. This rearrangement joins TRBV7-2 to TRBJ1-1, with D unclear. Looked up from germline, CDR1 is SGHTA and CDR2 is FQGNSA. CDR3 length: 13 residues.

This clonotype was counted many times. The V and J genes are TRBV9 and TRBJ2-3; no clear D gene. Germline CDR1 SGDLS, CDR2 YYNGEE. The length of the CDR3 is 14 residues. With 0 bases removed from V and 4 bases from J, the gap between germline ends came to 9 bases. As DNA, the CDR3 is TGTGCCAGCAGCGTAGTGACGGGCTCAGATACGCAGTATTTT. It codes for CASSVVTGSDTQYF.

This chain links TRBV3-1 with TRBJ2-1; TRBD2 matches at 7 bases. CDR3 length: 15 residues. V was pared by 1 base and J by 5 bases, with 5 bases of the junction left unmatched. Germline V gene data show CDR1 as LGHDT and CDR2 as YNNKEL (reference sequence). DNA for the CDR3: TGTGCCAGCAGCCAAGTGGGGGGGTCCGACAATGAGCAGTTCTTC. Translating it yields CASSQVGGSDNEQFF.

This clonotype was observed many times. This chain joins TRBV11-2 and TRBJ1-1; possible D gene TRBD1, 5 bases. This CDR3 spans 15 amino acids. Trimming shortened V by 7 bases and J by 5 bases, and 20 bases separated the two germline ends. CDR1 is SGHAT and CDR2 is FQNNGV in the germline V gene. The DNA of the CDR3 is TGTGCCAGCACCTTTAGTGGGAGGGGTACGACTGAAGCTTTCTTT. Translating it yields CASTFSGRGTTEAFF.

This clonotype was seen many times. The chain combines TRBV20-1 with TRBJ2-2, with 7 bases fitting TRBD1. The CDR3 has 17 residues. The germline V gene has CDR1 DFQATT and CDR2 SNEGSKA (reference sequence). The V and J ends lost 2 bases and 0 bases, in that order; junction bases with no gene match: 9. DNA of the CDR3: TGCAGTGCTAGACCATGGACAGGCGCCCCGAACACCGGGGAGCTGTTTTTT. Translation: CSARPWTGAPNTGELFF.

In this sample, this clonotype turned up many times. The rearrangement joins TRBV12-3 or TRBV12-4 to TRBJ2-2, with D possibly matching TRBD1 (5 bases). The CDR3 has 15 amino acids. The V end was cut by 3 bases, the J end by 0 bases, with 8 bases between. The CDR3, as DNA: TGTGCCAGCAGTTTCCAGGGTTCGAACACCGGGGAGCTGTTTTTT. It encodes CASSFQGSNTGELFF.

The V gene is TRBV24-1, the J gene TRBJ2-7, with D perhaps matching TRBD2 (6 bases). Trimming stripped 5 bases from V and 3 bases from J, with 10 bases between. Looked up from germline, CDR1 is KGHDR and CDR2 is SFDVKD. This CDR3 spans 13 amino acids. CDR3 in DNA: TGTGCCACCAGTGGATCGGGGGACTACGAGCAGTACTTC. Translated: CATSGSGDYEQYF.

CDR3 nucleotide sequence: TGTGCCTGGACCTCCTCGACCCCAGATACGCAGTATTTT. Translating gives CAWTSSTPDTQYF. The genes are TRBV30 and TRBJ2-3; D call uncertain. V gave up 4 bases and J gave up 4 bases, with 12 bases separating them. Germline V CDR1 and CDR2: GTSNPN, SVGIG (reference sequence). The CDR3 loop spans 13 amino acids.